This T cell receptor beta chain comes out of a study of identifying expanded T cells in peripheral blood. TCRdb's table, derived via immunoSEQ multiplex PCR, lists solely in-frame clones and lacks some. The table lists about 85,000 clones, more than 75% of them singletons. CDR3 length: 14 amino acids. CDR1 MNHEY and CDR2 SVGAGI come from the germline V gene. The junction had 11 bases not matched to a gene; V was cut back by 0 bases and J by 15 bases. The chain uses TRBV6-5 and TRBJ2-1; 7 nucleotides align to TRBD2. This clonotype was sampled from a person aged 18 to 75 in good health. Specimen: blood. Here the CDR3 DNA reads TGTGCCAGCAGTTACTCCGGGCCTATGGCGGGGGTGTTCTTC. This encodes CASSYSGPMAGVFF.